These 14 T cell receptor beta chains share one sample of origin, sequenced in a study of CD8+ T cells in alopecia areata. Noted treatment: oral pan-JAK inhibitor, 5-10 mg twice daily. RNA, once extracted, was reverse transcribed into cDNA for use as the sequencing template. The repertoire was sequenced with immunoSEQ multiplex PCR; TCRdb's copy has only in-frame clones and lacks some. The sample includes 150,000 to 250,000 clones, 50% to 60% of them seen just once. The material sequenced was CD4+ T cells sorted from blood, taken at week 4, from a patient treated with tofacitinib. Receptors originate from a human donor with alopecia areata.

The chain recombines TRBV5-8 with TRBJ2-6; 7 bases match TRBD1. Germline-derived CDR1 and CDR2 are SGHTS and YDEGEE. The trim removed 3 bases at V and 1 base at J, leaving 7 bases unmatched. The CDR3 is made up of 17 amino acids. CDR3 sequence (DNA): TGTGCCAGCAGCTCCGGGACAGCCCCTTCTGGGGCCAACGTCCTGACTTTC. Protein product: CASSSGTAPSGANVLTF. The full variable domain, with the rest looked up from reference TRBV5-8 and TRBJ2-6, is EAGVTQSPTHLIKTRGQQATLRCSPISGHTSVYWYQQALGLGLQFLLWYDEGEERNRGNFPPRFSGRQFPNYSSELNVNALELEDSALYLCASSSGTAPSGANVLTFGAGSRLTVL.

This clone was counted between two and nine times. The chain is built from TRBV5-1 and TRBJ1-2, with unresolved D. The CDR3 has 13 residues. V was trimmed by 0 bases and J by 5 bases, leaving 8 bases between them. CDR1 and CDR2 from the germline V gene are SGHRS and YFSETQ. The CDR3: CASSLGTAYGYTF. As DNA, the CDR3 is TGCGCCAGCAGCTTGGGGACGGCTTATGGCTACACCTTC.

This sequence joins TRBV5-1 and TRBJ2-3; possible D gene TRBD1, 7 bases. This CDR3 contains 15 residues. The germline V gene has CDR1 SGHRS and CDR2 YFSETQ. Between the trimmed V and J ends, which lost 4 bases and 3 bases, there was a span of 15 bases. Here the CDR3 reads CASSPQGGRTDTQYF. The CDR3 nucleotides are TGCGCCAGCAGCCCGCAGGGGGGCCGAACAGATACGCAGTATTTT.

The chain carries TRBV9 and TRBJ2-2, with 10 bases aligning to TRBD1. With V trimmed by 6 bases and J by 7 bases, 6 bases remained unmatched. Germline V gene lookup returns CDR1 SGDLS and CDR2 YYNGEE. The CDR3 is made up of 14 amino acids. CDR3 DNA: TGTGCCAGCACAAGACAGGGGGCTGGCGGGGAGCTGTTTTTT. Protein sequence: CASTRQGAGGELFF.

This chain links TRBV4-1 with TRBJ2-5; 11 positions agree with TRBD2. V trimming: 1 base; J trimming: 5 bases; junction bases outside the gene matches: 3. Germline V gives CDR1 MGHRA, CDR2 YSYEKL. This CDR3 spans 15 amino acids. CDR3 nucleotide sequence: TGCGCCAGCAGCCAAGCGGCTAGCGGGGGGGAGACCCAGTACTTC. Translation: CASSQAASGGETQYF.

This clone was observed a few times. V gene TRBV28 combines with J gene TRBJ2-5, with 10 bases that match TRBD1. The CDR3 spans 14 residues. Germline values: CDR1 MDHEN, CDR2 SYDVKM. J gave up 6 bases and V 9 bases, and 10 bases lay outside the gene matches. CDR3 nucleotide sequence: TGTGCCAGTTATTTCCGGGACAGGGGCCAGACCCAGTACTTC. Amino acids: CASYFRDRGQTQYF.

V gene TRBV27 combines with J gene TRBJ1-4; D not resolved. CDR3 length: 13 amino acids. V lost 9 bases and J 3 bases, leaving 11 bases between the germline ends. Per germline, CDR1 MNHEY and CDR2 SMNVEV (reference sequence). In DNA, the CDR3 is TGTGCCAGTAGTCGGACGGCTAATGAAAAACTGTTTTTT. It codes for CASSRTANEKLFF. Combining the CDR3 with reference TRBV27 and TRBJ1-4 gives the whole variable domain EAQVTQNPRYLITVTGKKLTVTCSQNMNHEYMSWYRQDPGLGLRQIYYSMNVEVTDKGDVPEGYKVSRKEKRNFPLILESPSPNQTSLYFCASSRTANEKLFFGSGTQLSVL.

The V and J genes are TRBV30 and TRBJ1-1; 8 nucleotides line up with TRBD1. CDR3 length: 12 amino acids. V dropped 4 bases and J dropped 8; count of bases not matched to a gene: 6. Germline-derived CDR1 and CDR2 are GTSNPN and SVGIG (reference sequence). CDR3 bases: TGTGCCTGGAACAAACGGGACAGGGAAGCTTTCTTT. Amino acids: CAWNKRDREAFF.

The table lists this clone with a few counts. The rearrangement uses TRBV7-3 and TRBJ2-1; the D gene is possibly TRBD1 (5 bases). The V gene lost 1 base and the J gene lost 4 bases, with 8 bases spanning the gap. The CDR3 loop spans 14 amino acids. The germline gives CDR1 SGHTA, CDR2 FQGTGA. The CDR3 DNA sequence: TGTGCCAGCAGCTTAATGGGGCAGTACAATGAGCAGTTCTTC. Translated: CASSLMGQYNEQFF.

The CDR3 bases are TGTGCCTGGAGTATGGCCTACGAGCAGTACTTC. Protein product: CAWSMAYEQYF. J is TRBJ2-7 and V is TRBV30; D is unresolved. Deletions cut 2 bases from V and 2 bases from J, with 4 bases between. CDR1 is GTSNPN and CDR2 is SVGIG in the germline V gene (reference sequence). CDR3 length equals 11 residues.

The chain recombines TRBV2 with TRBJ2-7; D not resolved. This CDR3 spans 10 amino acids. V lost 4 bases, J lost 5 bases, and 3 bases lay in between. From germline, CDR1 is SNHLY and CDR2 FYNNEI. The CDR3 sequence is CASSAHEQYF. CDR3 bases: TGTGCCAGCAGTGCCCACGAGCAGTACTTC.

The chain recombines TRBV29-1 with TRBJ1-2, with D unresolved. The V and J ends lost 4 bases and 4 bases respectively, with 16 bases between them. The CDR3 consists of 14 residues. The germline gives CDR1 SQVTM, CDR2 ANQGSEA. CDR3 region: CSVGPGMGGYGYTF. For the CDR3, the DNA is TGCAGCGTTGGCCCGGGGATGGGAGGCTATGGCTACACCTTC.

This chain links TRBV30 with TRBJ1-2; tentative D call: TRBD1 (6 bases). Germline V gene data show CDR1 as GTSNPN and CDR2 as SVGIG (reference sequence). This CDR3 is built from 14 residues. V lost 2 bases, J lost 1 base, and 11 bases lay in between. CDR3 in DNA: TGTGCCTGGAGTAAACAGGGCCTTAACTATGGCTACACCTTC. Translated, it gives CAWSKQGLNYGYTF.

J is TRBJ2-5 and V is TRBV4-2; the D is unclear. The CDR3 totals 13 residues. V was cut by 1 base and J by 5 bases, with 8 bases left in between. CDR1 LGHNA and CDR2 YNFKEQ come from the germline V gene. The CDR3 DNA reads as TGTGCCAGCAGCCAAGTACGAGTGGAGACCCAGTACTTC. Translated: CASSQVRVETQYF.